This T cell receptor (beta chain) was identified in a study of shared clonotypes between healthy human individuals. Regarding the study as a whole: Only a few donors were included, so the genetic and exposure-history diversity represented was limited.

For each subset, genomic DNA was distributed in equal portions over several immunoSEQ plates. The table came from immunoSEQ multiplex PCR; TCRdb's copy has only in-frame clones and leaves some out. The sample contains hundreds of thousands of clones, about four fifths of which appear only once. To note about this clone: What it binds is not known.

This CDR3 is 15 amino acids long. The germline V gene encodes CDR1 SGDLS and CDR2 YYNGEE. V lost 6 bases, J lost 5 bases, and 15 bases lay in between. Sequences were obtained from PBMCs. This TCR was sampled from a woman aged 40 to 50 in good health. Some clones in this sample may be carry-over from other donors' samples. The chain has TRBV9 and TRBJ2-6; no clear D. The CDR3 DNA follows: TGTGCCAGCACTCCGGGCCAACATAGGGCCAACGTCCTGACTTTC. It specifies CASTPGQHRANVLTF. The whole variable domain, filled in from reference TRBV9 and TRBJ2-6, reads DSGVTQTPKHLITATGQRVTLRCSPRSGDLSVYWYQQSLDQGLQFLIQYYNGEERAKGNILERFSAQQFPDLHSELNLSSLELGDSALYFCASTPGQHRANVLTFGAGSRLTVL.